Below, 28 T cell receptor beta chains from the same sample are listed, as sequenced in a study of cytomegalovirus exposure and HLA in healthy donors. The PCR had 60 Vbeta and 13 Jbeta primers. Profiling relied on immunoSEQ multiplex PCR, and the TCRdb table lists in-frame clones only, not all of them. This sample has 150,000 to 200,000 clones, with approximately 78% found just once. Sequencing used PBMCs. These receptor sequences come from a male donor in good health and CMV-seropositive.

The CDR3 nucleotides read TGTGCCAGCAGTCGGGGGGACAACTATGGCTACACCTTC. Amino acids: CASSRGDNYGYTF. This chain connects TRBV28 to TRBJ1-2; tentative D call: TRBD1 (5 bases). The germline gives CDR1 MDHEN, CDR2 SYDVKM. This CDR3 has 13 residues. The germline V and J ends were trimmed by 5 bases and 2 bases, with 9 bases remaining between them.

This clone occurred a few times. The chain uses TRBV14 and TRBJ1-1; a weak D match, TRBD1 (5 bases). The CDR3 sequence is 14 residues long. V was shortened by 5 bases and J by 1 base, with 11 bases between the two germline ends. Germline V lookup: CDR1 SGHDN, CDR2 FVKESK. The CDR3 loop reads CASSTITGNTEAFF. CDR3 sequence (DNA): TGTGCCAGCAGCACAATAACAGGGAACACTGAAGCTTTCTTT.

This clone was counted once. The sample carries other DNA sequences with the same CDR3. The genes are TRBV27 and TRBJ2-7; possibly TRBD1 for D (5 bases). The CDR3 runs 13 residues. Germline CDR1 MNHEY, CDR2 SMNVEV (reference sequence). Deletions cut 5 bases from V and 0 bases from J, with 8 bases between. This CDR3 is CASSMTVSYEQYF. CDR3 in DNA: TGTGCCAGCAGTATGACAGTCTCCTACGAGCAGTACTTC.

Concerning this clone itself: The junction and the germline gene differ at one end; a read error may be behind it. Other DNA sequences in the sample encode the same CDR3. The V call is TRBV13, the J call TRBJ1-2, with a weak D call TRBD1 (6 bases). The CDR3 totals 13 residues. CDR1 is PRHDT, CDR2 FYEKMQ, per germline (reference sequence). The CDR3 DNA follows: TGTGCCAGCAGCATGGGCGGGGGCTATGGCTACACCTTT. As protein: CASSMGGGYGYTF.

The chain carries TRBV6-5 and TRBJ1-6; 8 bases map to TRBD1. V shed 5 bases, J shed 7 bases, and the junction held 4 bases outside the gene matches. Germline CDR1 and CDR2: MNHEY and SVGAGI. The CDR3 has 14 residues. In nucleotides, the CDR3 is TGTGCCAGCAGTGAACAGGGGGGGAATTCACCCCTCCACTTT. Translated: CASSEQGGNSPLHF.

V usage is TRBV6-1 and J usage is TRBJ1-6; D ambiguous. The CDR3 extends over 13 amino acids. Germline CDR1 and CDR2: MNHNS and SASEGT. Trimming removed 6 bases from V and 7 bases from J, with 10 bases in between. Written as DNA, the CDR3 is TGTGCCAGCAGCCAATCCAGAAATTCACCCCTCCACTTT. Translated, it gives CASSQSRNSPLHF.

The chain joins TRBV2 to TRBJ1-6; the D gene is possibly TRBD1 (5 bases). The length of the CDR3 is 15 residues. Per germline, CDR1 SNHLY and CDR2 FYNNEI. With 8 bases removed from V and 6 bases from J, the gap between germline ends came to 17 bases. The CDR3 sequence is CASVRRSGGNSPLHF. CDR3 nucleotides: TGTGCCAGCGTCCGAAGGTCGGGGGGTAATTCACCCCTCCACTTT.

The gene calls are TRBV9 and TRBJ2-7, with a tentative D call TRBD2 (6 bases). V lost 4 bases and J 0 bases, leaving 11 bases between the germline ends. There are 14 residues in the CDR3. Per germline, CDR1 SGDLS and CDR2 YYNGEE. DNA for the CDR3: TGTGCCAGCAGCCCCCGGGGGTACTCCTACGAGCAGTACTTC. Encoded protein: CASSPRGYSYEQYF.

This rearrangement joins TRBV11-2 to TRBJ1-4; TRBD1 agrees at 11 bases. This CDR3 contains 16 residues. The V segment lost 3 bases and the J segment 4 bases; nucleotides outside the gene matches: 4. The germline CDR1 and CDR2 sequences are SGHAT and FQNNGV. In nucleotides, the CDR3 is TGTGCCAGCAGCTTCGGGGACAGGGGGAATAATGAAAAACTGTTTTTT. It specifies CASSFGDRGNNEKLFF. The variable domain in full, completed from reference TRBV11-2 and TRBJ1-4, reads EAGVAQSPRYKIIEKRQSVAFWCNPISGHATLYWYQQILGQGPKLLIQFQNNGVVDDSQLPKDRFSAERLKGVDSTLKIQPAKLEDSAVYLCASSFGDRGNNEKLFFGSGTQLSVL.

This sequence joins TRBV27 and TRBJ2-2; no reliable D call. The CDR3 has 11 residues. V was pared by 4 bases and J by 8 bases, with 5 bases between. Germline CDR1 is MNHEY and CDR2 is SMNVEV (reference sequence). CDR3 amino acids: CASSSPGELFF. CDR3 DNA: TGTGCCAGCAGTTCCCCAGGGGAGCTGTTTTTT.

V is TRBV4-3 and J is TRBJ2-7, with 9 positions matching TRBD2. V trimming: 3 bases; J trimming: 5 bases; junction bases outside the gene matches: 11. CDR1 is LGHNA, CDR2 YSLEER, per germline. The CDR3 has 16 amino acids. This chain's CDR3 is CASSQGPAGGQDEQYF. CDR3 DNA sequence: TGCGCCAGCAGCCAGGGCCCAGCGGGAGGTCAGGACGAGCAGTACTTC.

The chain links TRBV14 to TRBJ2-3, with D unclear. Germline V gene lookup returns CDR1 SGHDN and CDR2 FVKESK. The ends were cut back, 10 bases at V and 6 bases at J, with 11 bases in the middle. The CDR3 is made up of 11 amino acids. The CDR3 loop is CATSPVDTQYF. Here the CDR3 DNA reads TGTGCCACCTCCCCGGTGGATACGCAGTATTTT.

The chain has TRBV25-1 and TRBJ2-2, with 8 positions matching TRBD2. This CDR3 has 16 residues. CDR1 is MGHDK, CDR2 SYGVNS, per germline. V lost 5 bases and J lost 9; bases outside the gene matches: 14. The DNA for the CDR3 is TGTGCCAGCAGTCCTCGTGGTAGCGGGATGGTGAGGGAGCTGTTTTTT. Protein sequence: CASSPRGSGMVRELFF.

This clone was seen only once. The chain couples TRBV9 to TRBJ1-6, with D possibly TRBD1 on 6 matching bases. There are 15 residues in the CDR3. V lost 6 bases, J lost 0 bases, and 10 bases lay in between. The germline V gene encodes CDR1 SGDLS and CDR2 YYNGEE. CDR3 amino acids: CASNRGGSYNSPLHF. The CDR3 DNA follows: TGTGCCAGCAATCGAGGGGGCTCCTATAATTCACCCCTCCACTTT.

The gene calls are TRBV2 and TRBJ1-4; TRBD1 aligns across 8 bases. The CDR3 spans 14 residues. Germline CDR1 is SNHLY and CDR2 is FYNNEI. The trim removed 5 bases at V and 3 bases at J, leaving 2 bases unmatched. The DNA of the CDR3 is TGTGCCAGCAGTCCGACAGGGGCTAATGAAAAACTGTTTTTT. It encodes CASSPTGANEKLFF.

The CDR3 loop reads CASSRANTEAFF. CDR3 DNA: TGTGCCAGCTCACGAGCGAACACTGAAGCTTTCTTT. This sequence joins TRBV18 and TRBJ1-1; D remains unclear. Germline CDR1 is KGHSH and CDR2 is LQKENI. V shed 4 bases and J shed 1 base, with 4 bases lying between them. The length of the CDR3 is 12 residues.

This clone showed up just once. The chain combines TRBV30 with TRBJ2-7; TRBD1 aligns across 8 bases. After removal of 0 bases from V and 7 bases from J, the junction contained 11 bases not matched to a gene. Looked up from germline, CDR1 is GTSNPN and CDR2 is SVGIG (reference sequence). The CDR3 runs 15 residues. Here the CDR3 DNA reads TGTGCCTGGAGTGTAGTGTTGGACAGGGTGGGAGAGCAGTACTTC. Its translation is CAWSVVLDRVGEQYF. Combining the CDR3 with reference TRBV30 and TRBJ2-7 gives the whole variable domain SQTIHQWPATLVQPVGSPLSLECTVEGTSNPNLYWYRQAAGRGLQLLFYSVGIGQISSEVPQNLSASRPQDRQFILSSKKLLLSDSGFYLCAWSVVLDRVGEQYFGPGTRLTVT.

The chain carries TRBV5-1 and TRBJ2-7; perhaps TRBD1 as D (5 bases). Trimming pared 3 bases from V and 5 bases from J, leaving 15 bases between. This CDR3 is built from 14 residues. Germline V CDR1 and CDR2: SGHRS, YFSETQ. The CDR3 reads CASSWTRVGNEQYF. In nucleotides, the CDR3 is TGCGCCAGCAGCTGGACAAGGGTTGGGAACGAGCAGTACTTC. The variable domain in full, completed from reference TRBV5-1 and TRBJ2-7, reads KAGVTQTPRYLIKTRGQQVTLSCSPISGHRSVSWYQQTPGQGLQFLFEYFSETQRNKGNFPGRFSGRQFSNSRSEMNVSTLELGDSALYLCASSWTRVGNEQYFGPGTRLTVT.

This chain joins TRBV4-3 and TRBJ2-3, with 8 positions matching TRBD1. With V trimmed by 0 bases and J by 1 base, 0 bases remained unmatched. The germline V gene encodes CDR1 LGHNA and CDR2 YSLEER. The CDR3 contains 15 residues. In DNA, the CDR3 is TGCGCCAGCAGCCAAGAGGGACAGGGCACAGATACGCAGTATTTT. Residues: CASSQEGQGTDTQYF.

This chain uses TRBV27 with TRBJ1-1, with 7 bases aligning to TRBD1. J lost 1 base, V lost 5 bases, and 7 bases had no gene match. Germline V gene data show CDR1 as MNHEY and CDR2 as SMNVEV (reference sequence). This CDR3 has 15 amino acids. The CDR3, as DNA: TGTGCCAGCAGTGTTATAACAGGGGCGAACACTGAAGCTTTCTTT. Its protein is CASSVITGANTEAFF.

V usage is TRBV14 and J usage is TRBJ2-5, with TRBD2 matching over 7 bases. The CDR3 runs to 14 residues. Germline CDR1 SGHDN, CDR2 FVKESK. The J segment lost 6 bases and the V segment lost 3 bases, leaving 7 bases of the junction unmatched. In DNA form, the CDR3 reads TGTGCCAGCAGCCAGTGGGGAGGGAGGCAGACCCAGTACTTC. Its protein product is CASSQWGGRQTQYF.

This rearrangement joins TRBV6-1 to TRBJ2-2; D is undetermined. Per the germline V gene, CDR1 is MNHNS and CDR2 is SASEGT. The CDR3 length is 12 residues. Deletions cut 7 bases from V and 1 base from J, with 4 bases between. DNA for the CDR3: TGTGCCAGCACGGGGAACACCGGGGAGCTGTTTTTT. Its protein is CASTGNTGELFF.

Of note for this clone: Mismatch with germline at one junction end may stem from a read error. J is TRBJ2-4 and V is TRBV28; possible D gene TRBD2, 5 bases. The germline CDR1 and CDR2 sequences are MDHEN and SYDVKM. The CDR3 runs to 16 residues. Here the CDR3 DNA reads TGTGCCAGCAGTTTATCGAGGACGGGAACCAAAAACAGTCAGTACTTC. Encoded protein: CASSLSRTGTKNSQYF.

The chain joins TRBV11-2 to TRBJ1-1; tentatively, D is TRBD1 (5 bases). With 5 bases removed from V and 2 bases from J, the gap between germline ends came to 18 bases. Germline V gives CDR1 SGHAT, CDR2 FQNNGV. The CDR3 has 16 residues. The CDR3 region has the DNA TGTGCCAGCAGCCCTTTCCTTTGGAGGGGCAACACTGAAGCTTTCTTT. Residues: CASSPFLWRGNTEAFF. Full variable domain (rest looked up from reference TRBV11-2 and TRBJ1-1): EAGVAQSPRYKIIEKRQSVAFWCNPISGHATLYWYQQILGQGPKLLIQFQNNGVVDDSQLPKDRFSAERLKGVDSTLKIQPAKLEDSAVYLCASSPFLWRGNTEAFFGQGTRLTVV.

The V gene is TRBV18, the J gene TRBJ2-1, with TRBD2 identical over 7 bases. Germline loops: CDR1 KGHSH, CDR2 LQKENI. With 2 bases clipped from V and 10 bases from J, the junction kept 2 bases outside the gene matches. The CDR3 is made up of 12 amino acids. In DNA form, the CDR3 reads TGTGCCAGCTCACCAAACGGGAGGGAGCAGTTCTTC. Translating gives CASSPNGREQFF.

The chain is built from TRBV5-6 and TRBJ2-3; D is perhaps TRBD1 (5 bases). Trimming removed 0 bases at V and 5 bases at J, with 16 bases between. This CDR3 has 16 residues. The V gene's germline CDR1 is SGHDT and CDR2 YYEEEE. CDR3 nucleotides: TGTGCCAGCAGCTTGGCTGTGGGGAATACAGGAGATACGCAGTATTTT. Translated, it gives CASSLAVGNTGDTQYF.

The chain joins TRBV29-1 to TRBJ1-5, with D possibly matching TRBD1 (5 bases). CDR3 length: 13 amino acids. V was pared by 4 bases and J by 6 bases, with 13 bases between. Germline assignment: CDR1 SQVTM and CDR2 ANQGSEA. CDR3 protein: CSVGGGGGQPQHF. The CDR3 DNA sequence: TGCAGCGTTGGGGGGGGAGGCGGTCAGCCCCAGCATTTT.

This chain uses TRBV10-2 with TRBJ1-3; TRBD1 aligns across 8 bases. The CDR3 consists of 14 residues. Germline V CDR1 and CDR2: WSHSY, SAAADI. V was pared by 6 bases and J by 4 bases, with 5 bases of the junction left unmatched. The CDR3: CASRTGGAGNTIYF. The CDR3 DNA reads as TGCGCCAGCAGAACAGGGGGAGCAGGAAACACCATATATTTT.